The following is a T cell receptor (beta chain) sequence with its context. These data belong to a study of blood T cell repertoires in COVID-19. Here immunoSEQ multiplex PCR was the method, and the copy in TCRdb shows in-frame clones only, minus some. Of about 260,000 clones listed, about nine tenths are singletons. This receptor was obtained from a man in his fifties or sixties who had recovered from COVID-19. The source material was peripheral blood.

This CDR3 reads CASSQRLAGLVYEQYF. CDR3 DNA sequence: TGTGCCAGCAGCCAAAGACTAGCGGGGCTTGTGTACGAGCAGTACTTC. The chain couples TRBV14 to TRBJ2-7; 11 bases map to TRBD2. Trimming removed 2 bases from V and 4 bases from J; junction bases left unmatched: 7. CDR3 length: 16 residues. Germline V gene lookup returns CDR1 SGHDN and CDR2 FVKESK.